Below, 9 T cell receptor beta chains from the same sample are listed, as sequenced in a study of blood T cell repertoires in COVID-19. This table comes from immunoSEQ multiplex PCR, and its TCRdb copy is limited to in-frame clones, with some not included. The table lists more than 450,000 clones, about 85% of them singletons, with 0.65% to 0.9% in the top ten. Sequencing used PBMCs or T cells enriched from blood (not recorded which). These receptors all stem from a woman aged 18-30 years who had recovered from COVID-19.

The chain has TRBV30 and TRBJ1-5; TRBD1 agrees at 7 bases. In germline, CDR1 is GTSNPN, CDR2 SVGIG (reference sequence). V lost 1 base to trimming and J lost 3 bases; unmatched junction nucleotides: 3. This CDR3 comprises 14 residues. The CDR3 region has the DNA TGTGCCTGGAGTGAGGGACAGCACAATCAGCCCCAGCATTTT. The encoded protein is CAWSEGQHNQPQHF. The whole variable domain, filled in from reference TRBV30 and TRBJ1-5, reads SQTIHQWPATLVQPVGSPLSLECTVEGTSNPNLYWYRQAAGRGLQLLFYSVGIGQISSEVPQNLSASRPQDRQFILSSKKLLLSDSGFYLCAWSEGQHNQPQHFGDGTRLSIL.

The V gene is TRBV5-1, the J gene TRBJ2-1, with D maybe TRBD2 (6 bases). V lost 4 bases and J 6 bases, leaving 11 bases between the germline ends. Germline V CDR1 and CDR2: SGHRS, YFSETQ. The CDR3 runs 13 residues. In DNA form, the CDR3 reads TGCGCCAGCAGCCCCGGGACTTCCAATGAGCAGTTCTTC. As protein: CASSPGTSNEQFF. Together with reference TRBV5-1 and TRBJ2-1, the CDR3 gives the full variable domain: KAGVTQTPRYLIKTRGQQVTLSCSPISGHRSVSWYQQTPGQGLQFLFEYFSETQRNKGNFPGRFSGRQFSNSRSEMNVSTLELGDSALYLCASSPGTSNEQFFGPGTRLTVL.

The V and J genes are TRBV2 and TRBJ1-1; D unresolved. V shed 2 bases and J shed 5 bases, with 15 bases lying between them. The CDR3 has 15 residues. Looked up from germline, CDR1 is SNHLY and CDR2 is FYNNEI. The CDR3 bases are TGTGCCAGCAGTGAAAACCCTACTGGCGGGACTGAAGCTTTCTTT. Translation gives CASSENPTGGTEAFF. The whole variable domain, filled in from reference TRBV2 and TRBJ1-1, reads EPEVTQTPSHQVTQMGQEVILRCVPISNHLYFYWYRQILGQKVEFLVSFYNNEISEKSEIFDDQFSVERPDGSNFTLKIRSTKLEDSAMYFCASSENPTGGTEAFFGQGTRLTVV.

CDR3 in amino acids: CASSFTGGQPQHF. CDR3 coding DNA: TGTGCCAGCAGCTTTACAGGAGGGCAGCCCCAGCATTTT. The J gene is TRBJ1-5, the V gene TRBV11-2; a possible D gene is TRBD1 (5 bases). The CDR3 contains 13 residues. The V gene lost 3 bases and the J gene lost 7 bases, with 10 bases spanning the gap. Germline CDR1 SGHAT, CDR2 FQNNGV.

CDR3 region: CATDSGGVGEQFF. Here the CDR3 DNA reads TGCGCCACTGATAGCGGGGGGGTTGGTGAGCAGTTCTTC. The rearrangement links TRBV10-2 to TRBJ2-1; 11 nucleotides align to TRBD2. The CDR3 extends over 13 amino acids. Germline trimming cut 10 bases from V and 9 bases from J; bases unmatched to any gene: 8. Germline CDR1 is WSHSY and CDR2 is SAAADI.

The chain carries TRBV24-1 and TRBJ2-2; tentatively, D is TRBD2 (5 bases). V lost 3 bases and J 1 base, leaving 11 bases between the germline ends. The CDR3 totals 16 residues. CDR1 KGHDR and CDR2 SFDVKD come from the germline V gene. DNA for the CDR3: TGTGCCACCAGTGATCCGCGGGTAGGGAACACCGGGGAGCTGTTTTTT. Amino acid sequence: CATSDPRVGNTGELFF.

The chain carries TRBV5-1 and TRBJ1-1; D is uncertain. The CDR3 is 15 amino acids. With 0 bases removed from V and 1 base from J, the gap between germline ends came to 10 bases. The germline CDR1 and CDR2 sequences are SGHRS and YFSETQ. The CDR3 DNA sequence: TGCGCCAGCAGCTTGGTTGGGGAGCAGAACACTGAAGCTTTCTTT. Amino acid sequence: CASSLVGEQNTEAFF.

The rearrangement uses TRBV6-5 and TRBJ1-2; unclear D gene. This CDR3 contains 13 residues. Germline V lookup: CDR1 MNHEY, CDR2 SVGAGI. Deletions cut 6 bases from V and 6 bases from J, with 14 bases between. The CDR3 region has the DNA TGTGCCAGCAGCACGCCCCGGGGAGATGGCTACACCTTC. Its translation: CASSTPRGDGYTF.

The chain has TRBV7-2 and TRBJ2-5; a weak D match, TRBD2 (5 bases). The V end was cut by 5 bases, the J end by 7 bases, with 8 bases between. Per germline, CDR1 SGHTA and CDR2 FQGNSA. This CDR3 has 11 residues. CDR3 in DNA: TGTGCCAGCAGCCTAGGAGGGACCCAGTACTTC. It specifies CASSLGGTQYF.